The 24 T cell receptor beta chains below come from one sample, sequenced in a study of siplizumab effects on memory and regulatory T cells. This table comes from immunoSEQ multiplex PCR, and its TCRdb copy is limited to in-frame clones, with some not included. The repertoire includes 120,000 or so clones, roughly 92% of them detected once, and roughly 1.4% sits in the top ten. The sample taken for sequencing was CD4+ T cells sorted from blood. All receptors derive from a human donor in good health.

This chain links TRBV18 with TRBJ1-1; no clear D gene. The CDR3 covers 17 residues. The germline gives CDR1 KGHSH, CDR2 LQKENI. With 2 bases removed from V and 0 bases from J, the gap between germline ends came to 16 bases. The CDR3 DNA reads TGTGCCAGCTCACCAATAATGACGGTAGGGATGAACACTGAAGCTTTCTTT. Amino acid sequence: CASSPIMTVGMNTEAFF. The entire variable domain, with the rest obtained from reference TRBV18 and TRBJ1-1, is as follows: NAGVMQNPRHLVRRRGQEARLRCSPMKGHSHVYWYRQLPEEGLKFMVYLQKENIIDESGMPKERFSAEFPKEGPSILRIQQVVRGDSAAYFCASSPIMTVGMNTEAFFGQGTRLTVV.

The V call is TRBV7-3, the J call TRBJ2-7, with TRBD1 matching over 7 bases. The V gene's germline CDR1 is SGHTA and CDR2 FQGTGA. Germline trimming cut 2 bases from V and 9 bases from J; bases unmatched to any gene: 7. CDR3 length: 13 amino acids. CDR3 protein: CASSLGTVGRQYF. CDR3 DNA: TGTGCCAGCAGCTTAGGGACAGTGGGAAGGCAGTACTTC.

The CDR3 bases are TGTGCCAGCAGTCGAGAAGGGTCGGCAGGGCAGGAAGCTTTCTTT. It translates to CASSREGSAGQEAFF. The chain is built from TRBV6-1 and TRBJ1-1; a weak D match, TRBD1 (5 bases). CDR1 is MNHNS, CDR2 SASEGT, per germline. CDR3 length equals 15 residues. Trimming cost V 5 bases and J 8 bases, with 21 bases left between them.

This chain links TRBV18 with TRBJ2-4; either TRBD1 or TRBD2 may fit D (5 bases each). CDR3 length equals 16 residues. The V end was cut by 3 bases, the J end by 0 bases, with 12 bases between. Per germline, CDR1 KGHSH and CDR2 LQKENI. CDR3 sequence reads: CASSPLVGTAKNIQYF. CDR3 in DNA: TGTGCCAGCTCACCTCTAGTGGGGACAGCCAAAAACATTCAGTACTTC.

The chain employs TRBV7-9 and TRBJ1-1, with D possibly being TRBD1 (6 bases). Trimming took off 6 bases at V and 4 bases at J, with 12 bases between the two ends. CDR3 length equals 13 residues. The germline gives CDR1 SEHNR, CDR2 FQNEAQ (reference sequence). CDR3 nucleotides: TGTGCCAGCAGTGGGTTAGGGGGCACTGAAGCTTTCTTT. It specifies CASSGLGGTEAFF.

V is TRBV28 and J is TRBJ2-1, with a weak D call TRBD1 (6 bases). Per the germline V gene, CDR1 is MDHEN and CDR2 is SYDVKM. The CDR3 contains 14 residues. The V and J ends lost 3 bases and 9 bases respectively, with 15 bases between them. CDR3 residues: CASSLFAGDGEQFF. CDR3 nucleotide sequence: TGTGCCAGCAGTTTGTTTGCAGGGGATGGTGAGCAGTTCTTC.

The chain links TRBV19 to TRBJ1-1; a possible D gene is TRBD1 (6 bases). The V end was cut by 7 bases, the J end by 8 bases, with 20 bases between. The CDR3 consists of 14 residues. CDR1 is LNHDA, CDR2 SQIVND, per germline (reference sequence). This CDR3 reads CASTLGARVTEAFF. CDR3 bases: TGTGCCAGTACGCTGGGGGCGAGGGTAACGGAAGCTTTCTTT.

The chain has TRBV7-9 and TRBJ1-3; D is ambiguous. The CDR3 has 14 residues. Trimming left V 6 bases short and J 0 bases short, with 9 bases between. CDR1 and CDR2 (germline): SEHNR, FQNEAQ (reference sequence). The CDR3 protein is CASSIQRSGNTIYF. The CDR3 bases are TGTGCCAGCAGTATACAGCGCTCTGGAAACACCATATATTTT.

This clone was observed once. The J gene is TRBJ2-3, the V gene TRBV9, with D unresolved. The CDR3 is made up of 14 amino acids. Trimming left V 1 base short and J 4 bases short, with 10 bases between. Germline values: CDR1 SGDLS, CDR2 YYNGEE. The CDR3 DNA reads as TGTGCCAGCAGCGTATTCTGGGCTCCAGATACGCAGTATTTT. Protein sequence: CASSVFWAPDTQYF.

This clone was counted once. This chain links TRBV7-8 with TRBJ2-5; a possible D gene is TRBD1 (7 bases). V was pared by 5 bases and J by 3 bases, with 19 bases between. Germline V gene lookup returns CDR1 SGHVS and CDR2 FQNEAQ. This CDR3 is 16 amino acids long. The CDR3 sequence: CASSPGGKTGKETQYF. Written as DNA, the CDR3 is TGTGCCAGCAGCCCAGGGGGGAAGACAGGGAAAGAGACCCAGTACTTC.

The chain is built from TRBV5-1 and TRBJ2-3, with 7 nucleotides matching TRBD2. CDR3 length equals 17 residues. In germline, CDR1 is SGHRS, CDR2 YFSETQ. V shed 4 bases, J shed 2 bases, and the junction held 13 bases outside the gene matches. CDR3 coding DNA: TGCGCCAGCAGCGGGGGGAGGGCAGGCTCCCTCACAGATACGCAGTATTTT. Encoded protein: CASSGGRAGSLTDTQYF.

V is TRBV5-4 and J is TRBJ2-5; 10 bases are shared with TRBD2. The CDR3 runs to 15 residues. Germline-derived CDR1 and CDR2 are SGHNT and YYREEE (reference sequence). Unmatched junction bases numbered 5, after V lost 5 bases and J lost 1 base. The CDR3 reads CASRPTSGVQETQYF. The CDR3 DNA follows: TGTGCCAGCAGGCCTACTAGCGGGGTCCAAGAGACCCAGTACTTC. The full variable domain, with the rest looked up from reference TRBV5-4 and TRBJ2-5, is ETGVTQSPTHLIKTRGQQVTLRCSSQSGHNTVSWYQQALGQGPQFIFQYYREEENGRGNFPPRFSGLQFPNYSSELNVNALELDDSALYLCASRPTSGVQETQYFGPGTRLLVL.

V and J are TRBV6-5 and TRBJ2-2; TRBD1 agrees at 8 bases. In germline, CDR1 is MNHEY, CDR2 SVGAGI. The CDR3 spans 15 residues. After removal of 2 bases from V and 6 bases from J, the junction contained 5 bases not matched to a gene. The CDR3 DNA reads as TGTGCCAGCAGTTACCAGGACAGGGTTGCCGGGGAGCTGTTTTTT. It is translated as CASSYQDRVAGELFF.

The chain joins TRBV18 to TRBJ2-6, with a possible D match to TRBD2 (5 bases). Germline V gene lookup returns CDR1 KGHSH and CDR2 LQKENI. This CDR3 spans 16 amino acids. V lost 2 bases to trimming and J lost 3 bases, with 11 bases between them. The CDR3 DNA is TGTGCCAGCTCACCAGGACTGGCCTTTGGGGCCAACGTCCTGACTTTC. Translation: CASSPGLAFGANVLTF.

This chain uses TRBV5-6 with TRBJ1-6, with 7 bases that match TRBD1. CDR1 and CDR2 from the germline V gene are SGHDT and YYEEEE. V lost 4 bases to trimming and J lost 0 bases; unmatched junction nucleotides: 4. The CDR3 length is 16 residues. The CDR3 spells CASSMGTVSYNSPLHF. CDR3 sequence (DNA): TGTGCCAGCAGCATGGGGACAGTCTCCTATAATTCACCCCTCCACTTT.

In this sample, this clone turned up a few times. The V gene is TRBV11-2, the J gene TRBJ2-5, with TRBD1 as a possible D gene (6 bases). Germline CDR1 reads SGHAT; CDR2 reads FQNNGV. V lost 5 bases and J 5 bases, leaving 18 bases between the germline ends. The CDR3 contains 15 residues. The CDR3 DNA follows: TGTGCCAGCAGCCCCGACAGGTTAGGTAGCGAGACCCAGTACTTC. This encodes CASSPDRLGSETQYF.

This chain connects TRBV5-6 to TRBJ2-6; no clear D. The CDR3 is 19 residues long. V was cut by 1 base and J by 0 bases, with 17 bases left in between. Per the germline V gene, CDR1 is SGHDT and CDR2 is YYEEEE. The CDR3 region is CASSLSPSLISSGANVLTF. In DNA form, the CDR3 reads TGTGCCAGCAGCTTGTCTCCCAGTCTCATTTCCTCTGGGGCCAACGTCCTGACTTTC.

This clone has more than one count but fewer than ten. CDR3 protein: CAWEEGGLDTQYF. The CDR3 region has the DNA TGTGCCTGGGAGGAGGGGGGGTTAGATACGCAGTATTTT. The chain combines TRBV30 with TRBJ2-3; D is perhaps TRBD2 (7 bases). Germline loops: CDR1 GTSNPN, CDR2 SVGIG (reference sequence). This CDR3 spans 13 amino acids. The V gene lost 5 bases and the J gene lost 5 bases, with 14 bases spanning the gap.

V is TRBV2 and J is TRBJ2-3; D is perhaps TRBD2 (5 bases). The CDR3 length is 13 residues. In germline, CDR1 is SNHLY, CDR2 FYNNEI. V lost 3 bases and J 5 bases, leaving 9 bases between the germline ends. CDR3 loop: CASSEEVLDTQYF. CDR3 DNA: TGTGCCAGCAGTGAGGAGGTTCTAGATACGCAGTATTTT.

Only a few counts were recorded for this clone. The chain recombines TRBV15 with TRBJ2-5, with D tentatively TRBD1 or TRBD2 (6 bases each). This CDR3 contains 15 residues. The V gene's germline CDR1 is LNHNV and CDR2 YYDKDF (reference sequence). V lost 7 bases, J lost 5 bases, and 20 bases lay in between. The DNA of the CDR3 is TGTGCCACCACGCCGAGGAGGGGGGCCGGGGAGACCCAGTACTTC. Its protein product is CATTPRRGAGETQYF.

V gene TRBV6-1 combines with J gene TRBJ2-7; tentatively, D is TRBD1 (5 bases). The V and J ends lost 4 bases and 3 bases respectively, with 13 bases between them. Germline CDR1 is MNHNS and CDR2 is SASEGT. CDR3 length: 14 amino acids. This CDR3 reads CASSVTGRSYEQYF. The CDR3 DNA reads TGTGCCAGCAGTGTTACAGGTAGAAGCTACGAGCAGTACTTC.

V and J are TRBV5-4 and TRBJ1-2, with a tentative D call TRBD1 (6 bases). The CDR3 has 13 amino acids. Germline loops: CDR1 SGHNT, CDR2 YYREEE (reference sequence). Trimming pared 2 bases from V and 8 bases from J, leaving 13 bases between. The DNA for the CDR3 is TGTGCCAGCAGCTTCCAGGGGCGTGGAGGCTACACCTTC. This sequence encodes CASSFQGRGGYTF.

This chain links TRBV5-1 with TRBJ1-3, with 8 bases matching TRBD1. Germline-derived CDR1 and CDR2 are SGHRS and YFSETQ. The CDR3 is made up of 17 amino acids. V was pared by 3 bases and J by 2 bases, with 10 bases of the junction left unmatched. The CDR3 DNA follows: TGCGCCAGCAGCTCCGGTGCAGGGGGCCTCGCTGGAAACACCATATATTTT. Amino acids: CASSSGAGGLAGNTIYF.

The rearrangement links TRBV4-1 to TRBJ2-1, with D perhaps TRBD1 (7 bases). Per the germline V gene, CDR1 is MGHRA and CDR2 is YSYEKL. The CDR3 extends over 17 amino acids. V was cut by 2 bases and J by 4 bases, with 18 bases left in between. CDR3 sequence (DNA): TGCGCCAGCAGCCAACAGGGGGGCGGGACTCCTTACAATGAGCAGTTCTTC. Amino acid sequence: CASSQQGGGTPYNEQFF.